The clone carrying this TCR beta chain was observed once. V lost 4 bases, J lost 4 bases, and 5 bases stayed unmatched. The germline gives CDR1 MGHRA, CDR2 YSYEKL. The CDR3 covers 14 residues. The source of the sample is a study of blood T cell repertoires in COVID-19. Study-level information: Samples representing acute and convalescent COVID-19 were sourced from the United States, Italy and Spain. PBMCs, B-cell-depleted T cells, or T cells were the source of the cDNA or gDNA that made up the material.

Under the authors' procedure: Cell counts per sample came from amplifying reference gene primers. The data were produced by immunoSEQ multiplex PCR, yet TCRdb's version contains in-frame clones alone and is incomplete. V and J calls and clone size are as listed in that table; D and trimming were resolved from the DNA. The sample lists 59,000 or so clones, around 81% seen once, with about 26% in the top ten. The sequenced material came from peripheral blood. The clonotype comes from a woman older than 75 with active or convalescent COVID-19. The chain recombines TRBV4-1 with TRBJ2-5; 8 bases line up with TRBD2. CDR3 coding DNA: TGCGCCAGCAGCCGAGCGGGGGCCATAGAGACCCAGTACTTC. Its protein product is CASSRAGAIETQYF.